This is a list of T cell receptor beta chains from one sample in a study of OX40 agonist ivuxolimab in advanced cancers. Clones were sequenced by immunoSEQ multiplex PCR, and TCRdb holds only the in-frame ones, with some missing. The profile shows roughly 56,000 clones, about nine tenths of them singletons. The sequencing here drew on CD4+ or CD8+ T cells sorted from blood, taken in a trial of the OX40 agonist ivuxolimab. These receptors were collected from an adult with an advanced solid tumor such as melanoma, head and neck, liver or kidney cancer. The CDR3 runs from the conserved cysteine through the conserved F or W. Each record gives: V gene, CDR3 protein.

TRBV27,CASSLFGGELFF
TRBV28,CASSFPGGNEQFF
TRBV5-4,CASSLGAGGPLGNQPQHF
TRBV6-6,CASRPDDNQPQHF
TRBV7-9,CASSSLQGFETDTQYF
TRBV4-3,CASSQVSTSSYNEQFF
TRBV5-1,CASSFTSGTTYEQYF
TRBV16,CASSQYREGSYEQYF
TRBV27,CASSPPDMTKNIQYF
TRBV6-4,CASSEGRSNEQFF
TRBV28,CASRDGDGGNTIYF
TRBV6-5,CASSYGSGSYNEQFF
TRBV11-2,CASSARGEKENEQYF
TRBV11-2,CASSFREGQPDTEAFF
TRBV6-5,CASSYVGGTEAFF
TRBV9,CASSAPAGPNTGELFF
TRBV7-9,CASSPGELNTEAFF
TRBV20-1,CSARSYEQYF
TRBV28,CASSLIRGSYEQYF
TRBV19,CASSWGQGWDGELFF
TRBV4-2,CASSQGGQAYFNQPQHF
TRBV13,CASSFEGGQPQHF
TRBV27,CASSLADRGNTEAFF
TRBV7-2,CASSNPSEAADTQYF
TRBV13,CASSLERGGTANTGELFF
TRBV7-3,CASSLIGGSDEQFF
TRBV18,CASSPKGGGSTGELFF
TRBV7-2,CASSLAGTGGYNEQFF
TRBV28,CASSLRSYEQYF
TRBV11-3,CASSPGESAGELFF
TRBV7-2,CASSSGGTDTQYF
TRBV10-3,CAISESGQGAVYEQYF
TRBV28,CASRSLSGILEQYF
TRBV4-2,CASSLISDSNQPQHF
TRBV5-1,CASRQGSGYEQYF
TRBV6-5,CASSASKRETQYF
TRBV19,CASSILQGSTDTQYF
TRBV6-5,CASSFQGGSTYEQYF
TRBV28,CASGGGFGDTQYF
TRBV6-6,CASNDNGELFF
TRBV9,CASSVGQGNEQFF
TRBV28,CASSPGEGGYTF
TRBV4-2,CASSHMADLIYEQYF
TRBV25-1,CATQTVPTDTQYF
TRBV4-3,CASSHLLAGTGYNEQFF
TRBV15,CATSRDRRRGLVGELFF
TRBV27,CASSFSGVNEQFF